The clone carrying this TCR beta chain was picked up a small number of times. Its antigen is not known. Via MiXCR, TCRdb re-called the RACE reads, giving one row per CDR3 protein. Here the sample spans tens of thousands of distinct CDR3 sequences, about 10% being singletons. These data are taken from a study of human T cells and chemical hapten exposure. Study background: Alopecia areata, totalis or universalis affected patients, mainly female.

Study findings and constraints: Expanded TCRs grouped into significantly more large CDR3 similarity clusters than controls produced.

The V segment lost 7 bases and the J segment 2 bases; nucleotides outside the gene matches: 3. CDR3 length: 13 residues. CDR1 and CDR2 (germline): MGHDK, SYGVNS. Indicated time point: patch test 1, 2 weeks after DPC sensitization. Treatment here: therapeutic diphenylcyclopropenone sensitization with weekly scalp DPC. The chain recombines TRBV25-1 with TRBJ2-7, with 9 nucleotides matching TRBD2. The receptor was isolated from a man aged 40-49 years with alopecia areata. Some clones in this sample may be carry-over from other donors' samples. Material: whole blood, obtained in connection with sensitization to the hapten diphenylcyclopropenone (DPC). CDR3 in DNA: TGTGCCAGCACCCTAGCGGGGCCCTACGAGCAGTACTTC. Its translation is CASTLAGPYEQYF.